This passage covers 26 T cell receptor beta chains from one sample sequenced in a study of blood T cell repertoires in COVID-19. Data came from immunoSEQ multiplex PCR; TCRdb stores just in-frame clones and leaves some out. This sample has approximately 250,000 clones, with approximately 83% found just once. Sequenced input: peripheral blood. The receptors here all came from a woman between 50 and 59 years old with acute or convalescent COVID-19.

The chain joins TRBV28 to TRBJ1-4; a weak D match, TRBD1 (6 bases). CDR3 length: 15 residues. The germline CDR1 and CDR2 sequences are MDHEN and SYDVKM. Trimming removed 5 bases from V and 7 bases from J, with 17 bases in between. The CDR3 nucleotides are TGTGCCAGCAGTCTTGACTACAGGGTGGGTGAAAAACTGTTTTTT. Encoded protein: CASSLDYRVGEKLFF.

The V gene is TRBV30, the J gene TRBJ2-3; 10 positions agree with TRBD2. The CDR3 has 16 residues. V trimming: 2 bases; J trimming: 3 bases; junction bases outside the gene matches: 8. From germline, CDR1 is GTSNPN and CDR2 SVGIG (reference sequence). CDR3 protein: CAWSWASGSRTDTQYF. CDR3 DNA sequence: TGTGCCTGGAGTTGGGCTAGCGGGAGTCGGACAGATACGCAGTATTTT.

The chain combines TRBV4-3 with TRBJ1-1; no firm D call. There are 13 residues in the CDR3. V was shortened by 4 bases and J by 2 bases, with 8 bases between the two germline ends. From germline, CDR1 is LGHNA and CDR2 YSLEER. CDR3: CASSPRANTEAFF. The DNA of the CDR3 is TGCGCCAGCAGCCCACGCGCTAACACTGAAGCTTTCTTT.

The CDR3 coding sequence is TGTGCCAGCAGCTTGGAACAGGGGGCACAAAAACTGTTTTTT. The encoded protein is CASSLEQGAQKLFF. This chain uses TRBV5-5 with TRBJ1-4, with 9 bases matching TRBD1. CDR3 length equals 14 residues. Germline assignment: CDR1 SGHKS and CDR2 YYEKEE (reference sequence). The V gene end was trimmed by 0 bases and the J gene end by 9 bases; junction bases not matched to a gene: 3. Complete variable domain (other parts from reference TRBV5-5 and TRBJ1-4): DAGVTQSPTHLIKTRGQQVTLRCSPISGHKSVSWYQQVLGQGPQFIFQYYEKEERGRGNFPDRFSARQFPNYSSELNVNALLLGDSALYLCASSLEQGAQKLFFGSGTQLSVL.

In this sample, this clone turned up a few times. J is TRBJ2-7 and V is TRBV30, with D maybe TRBD1 (5 bases). Germline lookup yields CDR1 GTSNPN and CDR2 SVGIG (reference sequence). V lost 3 bases and J 3 bases, leaving 9 bases between the germline ends. The length of the CDR3 is 12 residues. The CDR3 DNA follows: TGTGCCTGGAGGGACAAATTCTACGAGCAGTACTTC. Encoded protein: CAWRDKFYEQYF.

The chain employs TRBV30 and TRBJ1-1; tentative D call: TRBD1 (5 bases). The V gene's germline CDR1 is GTSNPN and CDR2 SVGIG (reference sequence). The CDR3 covers 13 residues. V dropped 1 base and J dropped 2 bases, with 8 bases sitting between them. The DNA for the CDR3 is TGTGCCTGGAGTGAAGACAGAAACACTGAAGCTTTCTTT. This codes for CAWSEDRNTEAFF.

This chain connects TRBV3-1 (or the pseudogene TRBV3-2) to TRBJ1-2; D call uncertain. Trimming took off 2 bases at V and 6 bases at J, with 19 bases between the two ends. Germline lookup yields CDR1 LGHDT and CDR2 YNNKEL (reference sequence). The CDR3 is made up of 16 amino acids. CDR3 bases: TGTGCCAGCAGCCAATATCAACGGGAGGGTTTGCATGGCTACACCTTC. The encoded protein is CASSQYQREGLHGYTF.

The CDR3 region is CASSQDRLAGAYNEQFF. The CDR3 DNA reads TGCGCCAGCAGCCAAGATAGGCTAGCGGGGGCCTACAATGAGCAGTTCTTC. This chain connects TRBV4-1 to TRBJ2-1; 10 bases agree with TRBD2. With V trimmed by 0 bases and J by 2 bases, 4 bases remained unmatched. CDR3 length equals 17 residues. The germline V gene has CDR1 MGHRA and CDR2 YSYEKL.

The chain joins TRBV11-2 to TRBJ2-1, with 8 bases that match TRBD2. The CDR3 spans 14 residues. Losses at the gene ends were 5 bases for V and 4 bases for J; bases not matched to a gene: 4. Germline assignment: CDR1 SGHAT and CDR2 FQNNGV. The CDR3, as DNA: TGTGCCAGCAGCACGAGCGGGGGTTACAATGAGCAGTTCTTC. Its translation: CASSTSGGYNEQFF.

The chain couples TRBV12-3 or TRBV12-4 to TRBJ1-1, with D maybe TRBD1 (5 bases). Trimming shortened V by 3 bases and J by 4 bases, and 9 bases separated the two germline ends. The CDR3 totals 13 residues. The CDR3 loop is CASSFAQGTEAFF. The CDR3 nucleotides are TGTGCCAGCAGTTTTGCCCAGGGCACTGAAGCTTTCTTT.

The genes are TRBV11-2 and TRBJ2-2; D is undetermined. V was clipped by 5 bases and J by 6 bases, with 7 bases between them. CDR1 is SGHAT, CDR2 FQNNGV, per germline. This CDR3 spans 12 amino acids. In nucleotides, the CDR3 is TGTGCCAGCAGCAAGTCGGCCGGGGAGCTGTTTTTT. As protein: CASSKSAGELFF. Complete variable domain (other parts from reference TRBV11-2 and TRBJ2-2): EAGVAQSPRYKIIEKRQSVAFWCNPISGHATLYWYQQILGQGPKLLIQFQNNGVVDDSQLPKDRFSAERLKGVDSTLKIQPAKLEDSAVYLCASSKSAGELFFGEGSRLTVL.

The chain combines TRBV5-1 with TRBJ1-1; D may be TRBD1 (6 bases). CDR1 is SGHRS, CDR2 YFSETQ, per germline. V was trimmed by 6 bases and J by 4 bases, leaving 22 bases between them. The CDR3 has 16 amino acids. The CDR3 DNA reads as TGCGCCAGCACCCCACGGGGGGGGCTCGAGGGCACTGAAGCTTTCTTT. It yields the protein CASTPRGGLEGTEAFF. Based on the CDR3 plus reference TRBV5-1 and TRBJ1-1, the full variable domain is KAGVTQTPRYLIKTRGQQVTLSCSPISGHRSVSWYQQTPGQGLQFLFEYFSETQRNKGNFPGRFSGRQFSNSRSEMNVSTLELGDSALYLCASTPRGGLEGTEAFFGQGTRLTVV.

CDR3 nucleotides: TGTGCCAGCAGCCCGGGGGATTCACCCCTCCACTTT. This sequence encodes CASSPGDSPLHF. The chain links TRBV28 to TRBJ1-6, with D possibly being TRBD1 (5 bases). Germline CDR1 and CDR2: MDHEN and SYDVKM. V dropped 6 bases and J dropped 8 bases, with 8 bases sitting between them. The CDR3 loop spans 12 amino acids. Using reference TRBV28 and TRBJ1-6 for the parts outside the CDR3, the full variable domain is DVKVTQSSRYLVKRTGEKVFLECVQDMDHENMFWYRQDPGLGLRLIYFSYDVKMKEKGDIPEGYSVSREKKERFSLILESASTNQTSMYLCASSPGDSPLHFGNGTRLTVT.

The chain combines TRBV28 with TRBJ1-4; 9 positions agree with TRBD1. With 7 bases clipped from V and 7 bases from J, the junction kept 10 bases outside the gene matches. This CDR3 comprises 15 residues. Germline lookup yields CDR1 MDHEN and CDR2 SYDVKM. The CDR3 bases are TGTGCCAGCAATCCCACAGGGGGCGCGAGTGAAAAACTGTTTTTT. It is translated as CASNPTGGASEKLFF.

V is TRBV3-1 (or the pseudogene TRBV3-2) and J is TRBJ2-7; 7 nucleotides agree with TRBD1. This CDR3 has 15 residues. CDR1 LGHDT and CDR2 YNNKEL come from the germline V gene (reference sequence). With V trimmed by 2 bases and J by 6 bases, 10 bases remained unmatched. This chain's CDR3 is CASSQFTGTVREQYF. CDR3 sequence (DNA): TGTGCCAGCAGCCAATTCACCGGGACAGTGCGCGAGCAGTACTTC.

The table lists this clone with a few counts. This rearrangement joins TRBV21-1 to TRBJ2-7; TRBD1, the D gene given by the table, was not confirmed from the DNA. TRBV21-1 is recorded as a pseudogene. The length of the CDR3 is 17 residues. The CDR3 DNA reads as TGTGCCAGCAGCAAATCTGCCCGACAGGGACTCATAGGGGAGCAGTACTTC. Translated: CASSKSARQGLIGEQYF.

The gene calls are TRBV5-6 and TRBJ1-5; TRBD1 aligns across 8 bases. Germline V CDR1 and CDR2: SGHDT, YYEEEE. V was clipped by 0 bases and J by 1 base; unmatched bases: 3. The CDR3 is 16 amino acids. The CDR3 loop is CASSLGGQASNQPQHF. DNA for the CDR3: TGTGCCAGCAGCTTGGGGGGACAGGCCAGCAATCAGCCCCAGCATTTT.

V is TRBV6-2 or TRBV6-3 and J is TRBJ1-2; D gene uncertain. Germline CDR1 reads MNHEY; CDR2 reads SVGEGT. The CDR3 runs 15 residues. Deletions cut 2 bases from V and 8 bases from J, with 18 bases between. Here the CDR3 DNA reads TGTGCCAGCAGTTACCGGGAGGGAGACATAAGGGGCTACACCTTC. Translated, it gives CASSYREGDIRGYTF.

V gene TRBV5-1 combines with J gene TRBJ2-7, with TRBD1 matching over 9 bases. There are 14 residues in the CDR3. Germline CDR1 reads SGHRS; CDR2 reads YFSETQ. V shed 5 bases, J shed 4 bases, and the junction held 7 bases outside the gene matches. CDR3 region: CASRKTGGGYEQYF. The CDR3 DNA is TGCGCCAGCAGAAAAACAGGGGGCGGGTACGAGCAGTACTTC.

The chain employs TRBV7-8 and TRBJ1-2, with 11 bases that match TRBD1. The trim removed 5 bases at V and 4 bases at J, leaving 6 bases unmatched. The CDR3 runs 15 residues. Germline CDR1 SGHVS, CDR2 FQNEAQ. The CDR3 DNA reads TGTGCCAGCAGCCAGGGACAGGGGGACCTCTATGGCTACACCTTC. Its translation: CASSQGQGDLYGYTF.

The chain uses TRBV15 and TRBJ1-1; the D gene is possibly TRBD1 (5 bases). Trimming left V 0 bases short and J 7 bases short, with 9 bases between. Looked up from germline, CDR1 is LNHNV and CDR2 is YYDKDF (reference sequence). This CDR3 comprises 13 residues. Here the CDR3 reads CATSREGGVEAFF. The CDR3 nucleotides read TGTGCCACCAGCAGAGAGGGAGGGGTTGAAGCTTTCTTT.

The V gene is TRBV7-6, the J gene TRBJ2-4; no reliable D call. Deletions cut 2 bases from V and 0 bases from J, with 5 bases between. CDR3 size: 14 residues. Germline-derived CDR1 and CDR2 are SGHVS and FNYEAQ. The CDR3, as DNA: TGTGCCAGCAGCTTATCTACAGCCAAAAACATTCAGTACTTC. Translating gives CASSLSTAKNIQYF. Complete variable domain (other parts from reference TRBV7-6 and TRBJ2-4): GAGVSQSPRYKVTKRGQDVALRCDPISGHVSLYWYRQALGQGPEFLTYFNYEAQQDKSGLPNDRFSAERPEGSISTLTIQRTEQRDSAMYRCASSLSTAKNIQYFGAGTRLSVL.

This rearrangement joins TRBV7-9 to TRBJ2-7, with D perhaps matching TRBD2 (6 bases). The CDR3 totals 15 residues. Germline V gene sequence: CDR1 SEHNR, CDR2 FQNEAQ (reference sequence). V dropped 4 bases and J dropped 2 bases, with 15 bases sitting between them. CDR3 sequence reads: CASSYVGGVAYEQYF. The CDR3 DNA reads as TGTGCCAGCAGCTACGTCGGAGGGGTCGCCTACGAGCAGTACTTC. The full variable domain, in which reference TRBV7-9 and TRBJ2-7 provide the parts outside the CDR3, is DTGVSQNPRHKITKRGQNVTFRCDPISEHNRLYWYRQTLGQGPEFLTYFQNEAQLEKSRLLSDRFSAERPKGSFSTLEIQRTEQGDSAMYLCASSYVGGVAYEQYFGPGTRLTVT.

The V gene is TRBV5-4, the J gene TRBJ2-5; weak D call: TRBD2 (5 bases). V was shortened by 4 bases and J by 4 bases, with 17 bases between the two germline ends. Germline CDR1 SGHNT, CDR2 YYREEE (reference sequence). The CDR3 covers 15 residues. CDR3 protein: CASSPGSAGGETQYF. The CDR3 DNA reads as TGTGCCAGCAGCCCTGGATCGGCGGGCGGAGAGACCCAGTACTTC.

The genes are TRBV4-1 and TRBJ2-3; TRBD2 matches 7 bases. The CDR3 runs to 15 residues. Trimming took 1 base from V and 3 from J; bases not matched to a gene: 4. The germline CDR1 and CDR2 sequences are MGHRA and YSYEKL. As DNA, the CDR3 is TGCGCCAGCAGCCAAGGCGGGAGAGGGACAGATACGCAGTATTTT. This sequence encodes CASSQGGRGTDTQYF.

This clone was picked up one time. J is TRBJ1-3 and V is TRBV7-9; 8 positions match TRBD1. V was clipped by 5 bases and J by 4 bases; unmatched bases: 1. This CDR3 spans 13 amino acids. The V gene's germline CDR1 is SEHNR and CDR2 FQNEAQ (reference sequence). The CDR3 reads CASSRTGGNTIYF. CDR3 nucleotides: TGTGCCAGCAGCCGGACAGGGGGAAACACCATATATTTT.